This T cell receptor (beta chain) was sequenced during a study of blood T cell repertoires in COVID-19. Turning to the study itself: Samples came from the United States, Italy and Spain, spanning acute and convalescent COVID-19. T cells, B-cell-depleted T cells, or PBMCs supplied cDNA or gDNA.

This clone is a singleton in its sample. V was shortened by 2 bases and J by 8 bases, with 10 bases between the two germline ends. The CDR3 spans 13 residues. Germline CDR1 and CDR2: SGHRS and YFSETQ. Original data processing: The assay estimated nucleated cells by amplifying reference gene primers. Repertoires were generated with immunoSEQ multiplex PCR, while TCRdb's copy carries only in-frame clones and drops some. The V and J calls and clone size come from that table; D and trimming were worked out from the DNA. The sample yields about 52,000 clones, approximately 89% seen once. The sample taken for sequencing was peripheral blood. The sequence was collected from an older man with active or convalescent COVID-19. V and J are TRBV5-1 and TRBJ1-4; D might be TRBD1 (6 bases). CDR3 sequence (DNA): TGCGCCAGCAGCTTCGACCAGGGGGAAAAACTGTTTTTT. It encodes CASSFDQGEKLFF.